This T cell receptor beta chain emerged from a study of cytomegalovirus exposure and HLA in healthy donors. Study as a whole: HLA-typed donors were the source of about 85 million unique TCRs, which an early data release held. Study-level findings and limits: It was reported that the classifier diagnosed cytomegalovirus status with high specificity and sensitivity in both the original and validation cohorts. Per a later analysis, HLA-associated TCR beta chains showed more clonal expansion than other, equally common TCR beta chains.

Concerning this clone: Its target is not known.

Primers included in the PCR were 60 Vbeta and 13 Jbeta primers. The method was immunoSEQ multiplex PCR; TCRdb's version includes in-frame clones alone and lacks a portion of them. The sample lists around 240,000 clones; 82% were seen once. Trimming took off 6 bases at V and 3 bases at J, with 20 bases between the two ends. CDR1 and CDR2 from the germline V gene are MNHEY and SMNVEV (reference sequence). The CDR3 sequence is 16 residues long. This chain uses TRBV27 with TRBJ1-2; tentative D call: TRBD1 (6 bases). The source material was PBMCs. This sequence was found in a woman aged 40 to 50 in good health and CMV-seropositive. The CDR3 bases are TGTGCCAGCAGCCCCACCGTAACAGGGAAAGACTATGGCTACACCTTC. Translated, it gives CASSPTVTGKDYGYTF.